This T cell receptor beta chain was retrieved from a study of molecular identifiers for immune sequencing clone quantification (dated by TCRdb to the late 2010s). General notes on the study: For a replicate experiment, RNA from 20,000 or 100,000 naive CD8 T cells was divided into five aliquots, and four of the five aliquots were sequenced. The study was a methods study using CD8 T cells to benchmark molecular-identifier clustering-based TCR repertoire sequencing (MIDCIRS) and TCR RNA copy counting. Results and caveats for the whole study, not just this receptor: In CMV-specific effector cells, clones with more than 20 RNA copies contained over 97% of molecules, whereas in naive cells such clones contained under 1% of molecules. The naive libraries included spiked-in Jurkat TCR RNA (10 copies' worth), and this Jurkat TCR RNA is not part of the donor repertoire. Without barcode sub-clustering, chimeric consensus sequences inflated TCR diversity; chimeras reached as high as 47%. Even against a background of approximately 1 million naive CD8 T cells, spiked-in Jurkat TCR RNA amounting to a single cell's worth was reported to be detectable. Modeling indicated around 2.7 TCR RNA copies recovered per cell, compared with about ten by digital PCR, which implies a capture efficiency of approximately 29%. Identical TCR molecules sharing a barcode could cause highly expanded clone sizes to be underestimated.

Libraries of naive CD8 T cells were built from anywhere between about 17,000 and 1,000,000 sorted cells, with 10%, 30% or 50% of the purified RNA used. On a BD FACSAria II, naive CD8 T cells were FACS-sorted as CD8+CD4-CCR7+CD45RA+ and collected into RLT Plus buffer. To test detection sensitivity, Jurkat RNA equal to fewer than 13 TCR copies was added to samples of 20,000-1,000,000 naive CD8 T cells. Enrichment of CD8 T cells was performed with RosetteSep CD8+ T Cell Enrichment Cocktail and Ficoll-Paque, after which ACK red cell lysis was carried out. The CDR3 goes from the cysteine to the phenylalanine over 15 residues. CDR3 DNA is the only sequence kept; it has 45 bases, read in frame from the first base. CDR1 SEHNR and CDR2 FQNEAQ were looked up in the germline V gene (reference sequence). V gives up 3 bases and J gives up 0 bases, and the segment between their germline ends measures 11 bases.

In its sample, this clonotype was seen many times. Its binding antigen is unknown. No much larger clone is present one base from it, and per-base qualities are unavailable. Libraries were constructed by PCR. TCRdb names NextSeq 500 as the instrument used. Bulk TCR libraries were prepared as previously described, using TCR primers listed in Table S5. The Qiagen AllPrep DNA/RNA kit was used to purify total RNA. Before analysis, reads from multiple sequencing runs of the same library were pooled. In the paper's pipeline: Only reads with exact TCR constant sequence were kept, trimmed to 150 nt, and grouped by their 12-nt molecular barcodes. Reads within each barcode group were sub-clustered using a 15% Levenshtein threshold, and quality-weighted consensus sequences were constructed for each RNA molecule. Non-functional sequences were excluded, and lower-count sequences lying one edit away from another sequence were also excluded. Based on fitting two negative binomial distributions, any barcode sub-cluster with under 20% of the maximum read count was discarded. TCRdb's own reprocessing of the public reads used fastp at Q25 and MiXCR and kept productive beta chains. Rows with a matching CDR3 protein are joined into one entry that keeps the most common DNA and genes. The V and J calls follow TCRdb's processing rather than the paper's. In this sample the table shows tens of thousands of distinct CDR3 sequences, approximately 22% of which occur a single time. The top ten constitute more than 0.75% of the sample.

The origin of this receptor is a human donor in good health. Some libraries in this study had Jurkat cell RNA spiked in. Sequencing was carried out using naive CD8+ T cells from blood, with Jurkat cell RNA spiked in. This sample's cell subset or site label indicates: FACS-sorted CD8+CD4-CCR7+CD45RA+ naive T cells. The chain is encoded by TRBV7-9 joined to TRBJ1-1; the D gene remains uncertain. The CDR3 reads CASSFLPGMNTEAFF. The DNA reads as follows: TGTGCCAGCAGCTTTCTGCCGGGGATGAACACTGAAGCTTTCTTT.